This is a list of T cell receptor beta chains from one sample in a study of blood T cell repertoires in COVID-19. Only in-frame clones appear in the TCRdb table, and some are missing; sequencing was by immunoSEQ multiplex PCR. The data contain fewer than 400,000 clones, 90% to 95% of them singletons. The sample comprised PBMCs or T cells enriched from blood (not recorded which). Receptors were obtained from a woman aged 25 to 39 who had been exposed to COVID-19. Each CDR3 is given with its conserved first and last residue. A D gene is named only where the DNA matches it firmly. The size entry is marked missing in some rows and otherwise reads once, few, many or a size class.

d_call,clone_size,v_call,j_call,cdr3_aa,cdr3_nt
TRBD2,NA,TRBV5-4,TRBJ2-5,CASSFGLAGETQYF,TGTGCCAGCAGCTTTGGCCTAGCGGGAGAGACCCAGTACTTC
NA,NA,TRBV3-1/TRBV3-2,TRBJ2-5,CASSQGDFQYF,TGTGCCAGCAGCCAAGGGGACTTCCAGTACTTC
NA,NA,TRBV6-5,TRBJ1-2,CASSFRGIYGYTF,TGTGCCAGCAGTTTCAGAGGGATCTATGGCTACACCTTC
NA,few,TRBV11-2,TRBJ2-7,CASSADTGTQQYF,TGTGCCAGCAGCGCAGATACAGGGACCCAGCAGTACTTC
TRBD2,NA,TRBV4-1,TRBJ2-1,CASSQGGLAYNEQFF,TGCGCCAGCAGCCAAGGGGGACTAGCGTACAATGAGCAGTTCTTC
NA,NA,TRBV3-1/TRBV3-2,TRBJ1-1,CASSHPHRNTEAFF,TGTGCCAGCAGCCACCCGCATAGGAACACTGAAGCTTTCTTT
NA,NA,TRBV29-1,TRBJ2-3,CSVDPGADTQYF,TGCAGCGTTGACCCCGGAGCAGATACGCAGTATTTT
TRBD2,NA,TRBV28,TRBJ2-7,CASSGPNERGRYEQYF,TGTGCCAGCAGTGGACCAAATGAGCGGGGAAGGTACGAGCAGTACTTC
NA,NA,TRBV2,TRBJ1-1,CASTSMNTEAFF,TGTGCCAGCACATCCATGAACACTGAAGCTTTCTTT
NA,few,TRBV5-1,TRBJ1-6,CASSSTGYSPLHF,TGCGCCAGCAGCTCCACAGGATATTCACCCCTCCACTTT
NA,NA,TRBV11-2,TRBJ1-1,CASSLVRGLGTEAFF,TGTGCCAGCAGCTTAGTGCGGGGGCTGGGCACTGAAGCTTTCTTT
NA,NA,TRBV12-3/TRBV12-4,TRBJ2-7,CASSLGAPYEQYF,TGTGCCAGCAGTTTGGGGGCCCCATACGAGCAGTACTTC
NA,NA,TRBV29-1,TRBJ1-1,CSVDPAGAYTEAFF,TGCAGCGTTGATCCGGCAGGGGCCTACACTGAAGCTTTCTTT
TRBD1,NA,TRBV7-2,TRBJ1-1,CASSLVGTGGWNTEAFF,TGTGCCAGCAGCTTAGTCGGGACAGGGGGCTGGAACACTGAAGCTTTCTTT
NA,few,TRBV2,TRBJ2-3,CASKEQGWADTQYF,TGTGCCAGCAAAGAACAGGGTTGGGCGGATACGCAGTATTTT
TRBD1,once,TRBV11-3,TRBJ2-3,CASSPGQGTDTQYF,TGTGCCAGCAGCCCGGGACAGGGGACAGATACGCAGTATTTT
NA,NA,TRBV11-2,TRBJ2-3,CASSLGGPGPQYF,TGTGCCAGCAGCTTAGGGGGGCCAGGGCCGCAGTATTTT
NA,NA,TRBV6-1,TRBJ2-7,CASSEAPRYEQYF,TGTGCCAGCAGTGAAGCGCCGAGGTACGAGCAGTACTTC
TRBD1,NA,TRBV5-4,TRBJ1-2,CASSSGDRGDNYGYTF,TGTGCCAGCAGCTCAGGAGACAGGGGCGACAACTATGGCTACACCTTC
NA,NA,TRBV7-6,TRBJ2-3,CASSFSIRQFTDTQYF,TGTGCCAGCAGCTTCTCAATTCGACAGTTCACAGATACGCAGTATTTT
TRBD1,NA,TRBV5-1,TRBJ1-6,CASSPLGRGNSPLHF,TGCGCCAGCAGCCCGCTAGGCAGGGGGAATTCACCCCTCCACTTT
NA,NA,TRBV18,TRBJ1-5,CASSPSASGNQPQHF,TGTGCCAGCTCACCATCGGCTAGCGGCAATCAGCCCCAGCATTTT
NA,NA,TRBV12-3/TRBV12-4,TRBJ1-6,CASSLDAGKPLHF,TGTGCCAGCAGTTTGGACGCAGGGAAACCCCTCCACTTT
TRBD1,NA,TRBV6-5,TRBJ2-1,CASSYSGTGGENEQFF,TGTGCCAGCAGTTACTCCGGGACAGGTGGGGAAAATGAGCAGTTCTTC
TRBD1,NA,TRBV5-1,TRBJ1-4,CASSLAGTGSEKLFF,TGCGCCAGCAGCTTGGCCGGGACAGGGAGTGAAAAACTGTTTTTT